Below, 7 T cell receptor beta chains from the same sample are listed, as sequenced in a study of blood T cell repertoires in COVID-19. The protocol was immunoSEQ multiplex PCR, while the TCRdb copy is restricted to in-frame clones and leaves out a portion. The sample has about 260,000 clones; 87% are singletons. Sequenced sample: peripheral blood. These receptor sequences come from a woman between 40 and 50 years old who had recovered from COVID-19.

The chain links TRBV19 to TRBJ2-1; 8 bases are a match to TRBD2. Germline V lookup: CDR1 LNHDA, CDR2 SQIVND (reference sequence). This CDR3 has 16 residues. The V segment lost 6 bases and the J segment 6 bases; nucleotides outside the gene matches: 13. In DNA, the CDR3 is TGTGCCAGTAGACAACCCACAGGGACTAGGCTCAATGAGCAGTTCTTC. Protein product: CASRQPTGTRLNEQFF.

The chain links TRBV13 to TRBJ2-1; D perhaps matches TRBD1 (6 bases). Trimming shortened V by 5 bases and J by 0 bases, and 20 bases separated the two germline ends. Germline V gene lookup returns CDR1 PRHDT and CDR2 FYEKMQ (reference sequence). The CDR3 extends over 18 amino acids. The CDR3 region has the DNA TGTGCCAGCAGCCCCCGACCTTTACAGGGAAGCTCCTACAATGAGCAGTTCTTC. Its translation is CASSPRPLQGSSYNEQFF.

This clone was detected once. This sequence joins TRBV9 and TRBJ2-1; 8 nucleotides agree with TRBD2. Germline loops: CDR1 SGDLS, CDR2 YYNGEE. The CDR3 runs to 15 residues. V trimming: 2 bases; J trimming: 3 bases; junction bases outside the gene matches: 4. CDR3 nucleotides: TGTGCCAGCAGCGTTAGCGGGGCCTTCTACAATGAGCAGTTCTTC. Its translation is CASSVSGAFYNEQFF.

The chain uses TRBV4-1 and TRBJ1-2; 9 bases are a match to TRBD1. This CDR3 contains 15 residues. The V gene end was trimmed by 1 base and the J gene end by 8 bases; junction bases not matched to a gene: 8. The germline CDR1 and CDR2 sequences are MGHRA and YSYEKL. The CDR3 sequence: CASSQAKDRGTGYTF. Here the CDR3 DNA reads TGCGCCAGCAGCCAAGCAAAGGACAGGGGTACGGGCTACACCTTC.

The chain is built from TRBV20-1 and TRBJ2-7; TRBD2 is a possible D gene (5 bases). This CDR3 has 11 amino acids. Germline CDR1 and CDR2: DFQATT and SNEGSKA (reference sequence). With 5 bases removed from V and 3 bases from J, the gap between germline ends came to 8 bases. The CDR3 protein is CSARRGYEQYF. The CDR3 bases are TGCAGTGCTCGTCGGGGCTACGAGCAGTACTTC.

The V gene is TRBV19, the J gene TRBJ1-6, with TRBD1 matching 7 bases. With V trimmed by 8 bases and J by 8 bases, 9 bases remained unmatched. Germline V gives CDR1 LNHDA, CDR2 SQIVND (reference sequence). The CDR3 is 14 residues long. The DNA for the CDR3 is TGTGCCAGTGCCCAGACAGGGAGATATTCACCCCTCCACTTT. Its protein product is CASAQTGRYSPLHF.

V is TRBV19 and J is TRBJ1-2; 9 bases fit TRBD1. This CDR3 region has 13 residues. J lost 6 bases, V lost 7 bases, and 6 bases had no gene match. Germline CDR1 is LNHDA and CDR2 is SQIVND (reference sequence). The CDR3 region is CASTYRDRDGYTF. The CDR3 DNA follows: TGTGCCAGTACCTACCGGGACAGGGATGGCTACACCTTC.